Presented here are 7 T cell receptor beta chains from one specimen sequenced in a study of long-term antiretroviral therapy in people with HIV. Survey-level resolution applied to immunoSEQ assay v3.0. Produced via immunoSEQ multiplex PCR; TCRdb's table is partial and in-frame only. The sample consists of some 28,000 clones, about 95% of them appearing once. This sample comprised unsorted PBMCs, obtained more than 6 years after starting antiretroviral therapy. These receptors all stem from a young man with HIV.

The chain is built from TRBV18 and TRBJ1-2; 8 positions match TRBD1. In germline, CDR1 is KGHSH, CDR2 LQKENI. V gave up 2 bases and J gave up 6 bases; unmatched junction bases: 5. CDR3 size: 14 residues. In nucleotides, the CDR3 is TGTGCCAGCTCACCAACCGGGACAGGCGATGGCTACACCTTC. This codes for CASSPTGTGDGYTF.

V and J are TRBV10-3 and TRBJ2-1; D perhaps matches TRBD2 (6 bases). Trimming cost V 4 bases and J 8 bases, with 12 bases left between them. CDR1 and CDR2 from the germline V gene are ENHRY and SYGVKD. The CDR3 sequence is 13 residues long. The CDR3: CAISGGPGDEQFF. The CDR3 coding sequence is TGTGCCATCAGTGGGGGCCCGGGAGATGAGCAGTTCTTC.

This chain joins TRBV6-1 and TRBJ2-1, with TRBD1 identical over 8 bases. V dropped 0 bases and J dropped 4; count of bases not matched to a gene: 5. CDR1 and CDR2 from the germline V gene are MNHNS and SASEGT. The CDR3 consists of 16 residues. The CDR3 reads CASSEARDRFYNEQFF. The CDR3 DNA is TGTGCCAGCAGTGAAGCAAGGGACAGGTTTTACAATGAGCAGTTCTTC.

The chain combines TRBV7-8 with TRBJ2-3, with 8 nucleotides matching TRBD2. The germline CDR1 and CDR2 sequences are SGHVS and FQNEAQ. There are 17 residues in the CDR3. The trim removed 3 bases at V and 0 bases at J, leaving 8 bases unmatched. CDR3 nucleotide sequence: TGTGCCAGCAGCTTTCTCCGGGGGGGAGTCAGCACAGATACGCAGTATTTT. Amino acids: CASSFLRGGVSTDTQYF. The whole variable domain, remainder taken from reference TRBV7-8 and TRBJ2-3, is GAGVSQSPRYKVAKRGQDVALRCDPISGHVSLFWYQQALGQGPEFLTYFQNEAQLDKSGLPSDRFFAERPEGSVSTLKIQRTQQEDSAVYLCASSFLRGGVSTDTQYFGPGTRLTVL.

V is TRBV9 and J is TRBJ2-1; 7 positions agree with TRBD2. This CDR3 is 15 amino acids long. J was trimmed by 5 bases and V by 0 bases; bases with no gene match: 5. Germline loops: CDR1 SGDLS, CDR2 YYNGEE. The CDR3 DNA reads as TGTGCCAGCAGCGTAGGGGGGGGAGGTAACAATGAGCAGTTCTTC. Encoded protein: CASSVGGGGNNEQFF.

This chain connects TRBV2 to TRBJ1-6; D remains unclear. The germline gives CDR1 SNHLY, CDR2 FYNNEI. Deletions cut 3 bases from V and 10 bases from J, with 13 bases between. The CDR3 extends over 14 amino acids. CDR3 sequence reads: CASSDGNPPSPLHF. The CDR3 DNA sequence: TGTGCCAGCAGTGACGGCAACCCCCCCTCACCCCTCCACTTT.

This chain's CDR3 is CASSRGQGTWEQYF. For the CDR3, the DNA is TGTGCCAGCAGCCGAGGACAGGGTACATGGGAGCAGTACTTC. J is TRBJ2-7 and V is TRBV11-2; 8 nucleotides agree with TRBD1. V lost 5 bases, J lost 7 bases, and 10 bases stayed unmatched. The V gene's germline CDR1 is SGHAT and CDR2 FQNNGV. The CDR3 has 14 residues.